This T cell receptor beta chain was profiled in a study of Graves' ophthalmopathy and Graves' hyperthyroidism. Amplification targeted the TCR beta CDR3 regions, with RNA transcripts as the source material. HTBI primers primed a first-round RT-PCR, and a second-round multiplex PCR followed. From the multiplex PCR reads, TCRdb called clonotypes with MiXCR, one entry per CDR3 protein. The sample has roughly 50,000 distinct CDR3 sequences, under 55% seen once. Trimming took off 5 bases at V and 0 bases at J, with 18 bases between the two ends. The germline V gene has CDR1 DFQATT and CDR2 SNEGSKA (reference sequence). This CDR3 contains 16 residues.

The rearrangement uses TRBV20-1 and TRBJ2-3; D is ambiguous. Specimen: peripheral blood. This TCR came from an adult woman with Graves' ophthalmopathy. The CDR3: CSASPRKGRSTDTQYF. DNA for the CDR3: TGCAGTGCTTCCCCCAGGAAGGGCCGAAGCACAGATACGCAGTATTTT.